This TCR beta chain is from a study of T cell repertoires in cytomegalovirus infection. Study at large: Public TCR beta signatures were indicative of both CMV infection and a matching HLA type.

TCRdb re-analysed the reads in MiXCR, keeping a single row per CDR3 protein. The data contain about a million distinct CDR3 sequences, approximately 32% of them seen just once; the ten biggest clones take up 13%. Regarding this clonotype: Its antigen is currently unknown.

This TCR was recovered from a human donor in good health (CMV status not recorded). Some clones in this sample may be carry-over from other donors' samples. Source: cultured CD8+ T cells from PBMCs, taken from culture after CMV antigen stimulation.

The CDR3 nucleotides read TGTGCCAGCAGTTACTCGAGGCTAAGCTCCTACAATGAGCAGTTCTTC. The encoded protein is CASSYSRLSSYNEQFF. The chain joins TRBV6-5 to TRBJ2-1, with D unclear. Trimming pared 0 bases from V and 0 bases from J, leaving 9 bases between. Germline CDR1 is MNHEY and CDR2 is SVGAGI. This CDR3 has 16 residues.